This TCR beta chain appears in the sequencing data of a study of blood T cell repertoires in COVID-19. Trimming removed 4 bases at V and 7 bases at J, with 15 bases between. CDR3 length: 14 residues. From germline, CDR1 is SGHRS and CDR2 YFSETQ. Repertoires were generated with immunoSEQ multiplex PCR, while TCRdb's copy carries only in-frame clones and drops some. The profile shows some 330,000 clones, more than 75% of them singletons. Specimen: PBMCs or T cells enriched from blood (not recorded which). The chain combines TRBV5-1 with TRBJ2-1; TRBD2 might be the D (6 bases). This receptor was obtained from a man in his forties in a cohort exposed to, infected with or recovered from COVID-19 (not recorded which). CDR3 amino acids: CASSGGGAGNEQFF. The DNA for the CDR3 is TGCGCCAGCAGCGGAGGCGGGGCGGGGAATGAGCAGTTCTTC.